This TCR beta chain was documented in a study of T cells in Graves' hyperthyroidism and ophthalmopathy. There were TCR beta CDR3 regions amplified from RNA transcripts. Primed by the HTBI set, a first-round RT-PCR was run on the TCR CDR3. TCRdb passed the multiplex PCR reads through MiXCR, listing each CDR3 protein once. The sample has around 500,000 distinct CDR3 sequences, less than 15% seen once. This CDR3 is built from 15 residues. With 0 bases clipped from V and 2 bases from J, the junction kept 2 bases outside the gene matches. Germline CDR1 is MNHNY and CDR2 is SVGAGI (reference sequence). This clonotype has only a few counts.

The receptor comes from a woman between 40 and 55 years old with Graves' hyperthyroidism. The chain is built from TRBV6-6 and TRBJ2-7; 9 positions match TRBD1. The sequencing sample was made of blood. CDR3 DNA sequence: TGTGCCAGCAGTTACTCCCGGACAGGGGCCTACGAGCAGTACTTC. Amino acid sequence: CASSYSRTGAYEQYF.